This TCR beta chain was sequenced for a study of radiotherapy plus CTLA-4 blockade in lung cancer. The V gene end was trimmed by 3 bases and the J gene end by 4 bases; junction bases not matched to a gene: 5. This CDR3 has 14 amino acids. The germline V gene encodes CDR1 MDHEN and CDR2 SYDVKM. Receiving focal radiation plus CTLA-4 blockade with ipilimumab were patients who had chemo-refractory metastatic non-small-cell lung cancer. Measured with immunoSEQ multiplex PCR; TCRdb has only the in-frame clones, and not every one. The table lists 40,000 to 50,000 clones, approximately 85% of them singletons.

This TCR derives from a human donor with non-small cell lung cancer who had stable disease on radiotherapy plus ipilimumab. The specimen comprised peripheral blood, sampled from a patient treated with radiotherapy plus ipilimumab. V is TRBV28 and J is TRBJ2-7; 8 bases align to TRBD1. CDR3 DNA sequence: TGTGCCAGCAGTTTTGGGACAGGCTCTTACGAGCAGTACTTC. It specifies CASSFGTGSYEQYF.